The clone carrying this T cell receptor beta chain was recorded a few times. Its antigen is unidentified. The record originates from a study of T cells after yellow fever vaccination. Study at large: Preparation of fractions with low cell numbers was performed using SMART-Seq v4 Ultra Low Input.

Germline V gene lookup returns CDR1 SGHDT and CDR2 YYEEEE. V lost 0 bases to trimming and J lost 3 bases, with 10 bases between them. The CDR3 loop spans 15 amino acids. Using its own MiXCR run on the 5' RACE reads, TCRdb lists one record per CDR3 protein. The sample includes about 300,000 distinct CDR3 sequences, under 9% of them seen just once. The study, taken as a whole, reports: Repertoires obtained by FACS sorting could include abundant clonotypes that entered as contaminants from the bulk population. Weaker, the secondary response had a peak occurring faster, on day 5 versus 15.

The chain uses TRBV5-6 and TRBJ1-5, with D tentatively TRBD1 (6 bases). Sequencing was performed on CD4+ T cells sorted from PBMCs, taken 5 days after the yellow fever booster vaccination. This receptor was obtained from a man between 18 and 29 years old who received the YFV17D yellow fever vaccine. The CDR3 coding sequence is TGTGCCAGCAGCTTGGGGACAGAATACAATCAGCCCCAGCATTTT. Its translation is CASSLGTEYNQPQHF.